This TCR beta chain emerged from a study of OX40 agonist ivuxolimab in advanced cancers. For the study at large: Subjects had a mean age of around 60 years, with a range of roughly 20 to 79; around 80% were male. One hepatocellular carcinoma and a couple of cutaneous melanoma patients partially responded. Points from the study as a whole: More expanded clones were seen, on average, in CD8+ T cells than in CD4+.

To note about this clone: What it binds is not known.

Generated by immunoSEQ multiplex PCR, the TCRdb table keeps only in-frame clones and is missing some. The repertoire consists of about 5,900 clones, with roughly 77% occurring once and the leading ten covering around 13%. V shed 1 base and J 8 bases; nucleotides not matched to a gene: 5. Germline V lookup: CDR1 SGHVS, CDR2 FQNEAQ. The CDR3 sequence is 15 residues long. Samples of blood were obtained at baseline, on cycle 4 day 1, and on cycle 7 day 1. The chain employs TRBV7-8 and TRBJ2-1; TRBD2 aligns across 10 bases. The material sequenced was CD4+ or CD8+ T cells sorted from blood, taken in a trial of the OX40 agonist ivuxolimab. This TCR was recovered from an adult with an advanced solid tumor such as melanoma, head and neck, liver or kidney cancer. CDR3 residues: CASSLVASGSYEQFF. The CDR3 DNA sequence: TGTGCCAGCAGCTTAGTAGCTAGCGGGAGTTATGAGCAGTTCTTC.